Each of the 13 T cell receptor beta chains below was sequenced from the same sample in a study of patients and donors after allogeneic stem cell transplantation. A single record per CDR3 protein comes from TCRdb applying MiXCR to the RT-PCR reads. The table includes 800,000 to 1,000,000 distinct CDR3 sequences, roughly 18% detected once. What was sequenced was blood, either unsorted or a sorted T cell fraction (not recorded which). These receptors originate from a human donor who was either an allogeneic HSCT recipient or a stem cell or donor lymphocyte infusion donor (not recorded which). It is not recorded whose cells these are; they may come from a transplant donor.

This clonotype occurred many times. The chain carries TRBV5-1 and TRBJ2-1, with TRBD2 matching over 14 bases. CDR1 SGHRS and CDR2 YFSETQ come from the germline V gene. This CDR3 contains 18 residues. V was clipped by 4 bases and J by 7 bases; unmatched bases: 13. CDR3 DNA: TGCGCCAGCAGCCCACCGGGACTAGCGGGAGCTCAAGGGAATGAGCAGTTCTTC. It encodes CASSPPGLAGAQGNEQFF.

This clonotype was seen only a few times. The chain recombines TRBV19 with TRBJ2-4; TRBD1 matches 7 bases. Losses at the gene ends were 7 bases for V and 4 bases for J; bases not matched to a gene: 7. Germline V CDR1 and CDR2: LNHDA, SQIVND (reference sequence). CDR3 length equals 14 residues. DNA of the CDR3: TGTGCCAGTAACCTTGGGACAGTTAAAAACATTCAGTACTTC. Translating gives CASNLGTVKNIQYF.

The chain recombines TRBV5-4 with TRBJ1-1, with a tentative D call TRBD1 (5 bases). The CDR3 contains 15 residues. Trimming pared 1 base from V and 5 bases from J, leaving 15 bases between. The germline V gene encodes CDR1 SGHNT and CDR2 YYREEE (reference sequence). The CDR3 protein is CASSLSGQRVTEAFF. CDR3 coding DNA: TGTGCCAGCAGCTTGTCGGGGCAGAGAGTAACTGAAGCTTTCTTT.

This sequence joins TRBV2 and TRBJ2-2; TRBD1 aligns across 10 bases. CDR1 and CDR2 (germline): SNHLY, FYNNEI. The CDR3 spans 17 residues. The junction had 8 bases not matched to a gene; V was cut back by 3 bases and J by 4 bases. The CDR3 bases are TGTGCCAGCAGTGATCCGGGACAGGGGCGTTCCACCGGGGAGCTGTTTTTT. Protein product: CASSDPGQGRSTGELFF.

The rearrangement joins TRBV5-1 to TRBJ1-2; 11 nucleotides match TRBD1. The V gene end was trimmed by 4 bases and the J gene end by 7 bases; junction bases not matched to a gene: 6. The CDR3 contains 14 residues. Germline V lookup: CDR1 SGHRS, CDR2 YFSETQ. The CDR3 sequence is CASSRTGGGGGYTF. CDR3 coding DNA: TGCGCCAGCAGCAGGACAGGGGGCGGAGGTGGCTACACCTTC.

Details on this clonotype: This clone may be a read error of a much larger clone one base away. The chain has TRBV20-1 and TRBJ1-1; no definite D call. The CDR3 extends over 11 amino acids. Trimming stripped 1 base from V and 4 bases from J, with 4 bases between. Germline V gives CDR1 DFQATT, CDR2 SNEGSKA (reference sequence). The CDR3 nucleotides read TGCAGTGCTAGAGTGACCACTGAAGCTTTCTTT. Translating it yields CSARVTTEAFF.

This clonotype was picked up many times. The chain is built from TRBV12-3 or TRBV12-4 and TRBJ2-7, with 9 bases identical to TRBD1. The CDR3 totals 14 residues. The junction had 6 bases not matched to a gene; V was cut back by 6 bases and J by 3 bases. The CDR3 sequence is CASSHRGLFYEQYF. DNA of the CDR3: TGTGCCAGCAGCCACAGGGGGCTCTTCTACGAGCAGTACTTC.

This clonotype was seen only a few times. The chain employs TRBV29-1 and TRBJ2-7, with D perhaps being TRBD1 or TRBD2 (5 bases each). The CDR3 covers 16 residues. V was trimmed by 3 bases and J by 0 bases, leaving 18 bases between them. Germline V gene data show CDR1 as SQVTM and CDR2 as ANQGSEA. The CDR3 bases are TGCAGCGTTGAGGGTATTACGGGACGGAGCTCCTACGAGCAGTACTTC. It yields the protein CSVEGITGRSSYEQYF.

The chain employs TRBV20-1 and TRBJ2-1; 7 nucleotides agree with TRBD2. The CDR3 runs to 13 residues. Germline CDR1 and CDR2: DFQATT and SNEGSKA (reference sequence). After removal of 6 bases from V and 5 bases from J, the junction contained 7 bases not matched to a gene. This CDR3 is CSAIRGVDNEQFF. The CDR3 DNA sequence: TGCAGTGCCATCCGGGGGGTGGACAATGAGCAGTTCTTC.

V and J are TRBV18 and TRBJ1-1, with D possibly being TRBD1 (6 bases). Trimming left V 0 bases short and J 7 bases short, with 15 bases between. This CDR3 comprises 15 residues. Germline V lookup: CDR1 KGHSH, CDR2 LQKENI. The CDR3 spells CASSPPHHRDHEAFF. CDR3 in DNA: TGTGCCAGCTCACCACCTCATCACAGGGACCATGAAGCTTTCTTT.

This clonotype has more than one count but fewer than ten. The chain carries TRBV6-1 and TRBJ2-7; D may be TRBD2 (5 bases). Germline CDR1 reads MNHNS; CDR2 reads SASEGT. The CDR3 extends over 13 amino acids. The V and J ends lost 6 bases and 0 bases respectively, with 9 bases between them. DNA of the CDR3: TGTGCCAGCAGGTGGGGAGCCTCCTACGAGCAGTACTTC. Protein product: CASRWGASYEQYF.

The chain recombines TRBV24-1 with TRBJ2-1; 8 positions match TRBD1. This CDR3 contains 15 residues. V shed 4 bases and J 6 bases; nucleotides not matched to a gene: 7. Germline CDR1 reads KGHDR; CDR2 reads SFDVKD. The CDR3 here is CATSDDRGPLNEQFF. The CDR3 DNA follows: TGTGCCACCAGTGACGACAGGGGTCCACTCAATGAGCAGTTCTTC.

The chain is built from TRBV19 and TRBJ2-1; 12 nucleotides line up with TRBD2. The V gene's germline CDR1 is LNHDA and CDR2 SQIVND (reference sequence). CDR3 size: 18 residues. After removal of 4 bases from V and 5 bases from J, the junction contained 12 bases not matched to a gene. Written as DNA, the CDR3 is TGTGCCAGTAGTAAAGTGACTAGCGGGAGATACTTCAACAATGAGCAGTTCTTC. This encodes CASSKVTSGRYFNNEQFF.